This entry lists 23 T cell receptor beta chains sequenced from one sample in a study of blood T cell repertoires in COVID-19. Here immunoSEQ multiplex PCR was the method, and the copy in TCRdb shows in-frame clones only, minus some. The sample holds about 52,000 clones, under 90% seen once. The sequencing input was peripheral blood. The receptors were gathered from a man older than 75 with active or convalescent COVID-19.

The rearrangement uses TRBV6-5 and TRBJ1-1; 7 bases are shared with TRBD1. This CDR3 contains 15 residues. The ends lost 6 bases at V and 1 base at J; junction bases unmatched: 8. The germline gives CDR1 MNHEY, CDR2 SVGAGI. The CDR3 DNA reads TGTGCCAGCAGAAACCGGGACAGAGGGAACACTGAAGCTTTCTTT. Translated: CASRNRDRGNTEAFF.

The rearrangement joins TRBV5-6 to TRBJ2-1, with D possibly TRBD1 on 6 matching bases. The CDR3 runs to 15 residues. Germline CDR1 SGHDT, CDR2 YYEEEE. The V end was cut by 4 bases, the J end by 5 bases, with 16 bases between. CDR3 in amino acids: CASSPPPGHHNEQFF. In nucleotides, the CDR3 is TGTGCCAGCAGCCCCCCCCCGGGACACCACAATGAGCAGTTCTTC. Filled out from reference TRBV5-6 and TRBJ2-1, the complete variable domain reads DAGVTQSPTHLIKTRGQQVTLRCSPKSGHDTVSWYQQALGQGPQFIFQYYEEEERQRGNFPDRFSGHQFPNYSSELNVNALLLGDSALYLCASSPPPGHHNEQFFGPGTRLTVL.

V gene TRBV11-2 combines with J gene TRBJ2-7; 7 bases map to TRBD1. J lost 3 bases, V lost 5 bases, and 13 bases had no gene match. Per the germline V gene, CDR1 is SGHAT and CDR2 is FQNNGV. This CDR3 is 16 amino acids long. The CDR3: CASSQLGGLGNYEQYF. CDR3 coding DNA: TGTGCCAGCAGCCAATTAGGGGGCCTCGGGAACTACGAGCAGTACTTC.

The CDR3 nucleotides read TGTGCCAGCAGCATCCTAGACAGGGTTGGTACTGAAGCTTTCTTT. It codes for CASSILDRVGTEAFF. The chain couples TRBV5-6 to TRBJ1-1, with 7 bases fitting TRBD1. Trimming at V came to 4 bases and at J to 5 bases, leaving 11 bases not matched to a gene. From germline, CDR1 is SGHDT and CDR2 YYEEEE. There are 15 residues in the CDR3.

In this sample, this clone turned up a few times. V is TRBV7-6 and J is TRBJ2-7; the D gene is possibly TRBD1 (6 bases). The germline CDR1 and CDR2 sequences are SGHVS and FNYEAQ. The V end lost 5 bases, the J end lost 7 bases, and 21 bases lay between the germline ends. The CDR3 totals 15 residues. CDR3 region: CASSPSTGQGKEQYF. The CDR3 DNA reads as TGTGCCAGCAGCCCATCTACGGGCCAGGGGAAAGAGCAGTACTTC.

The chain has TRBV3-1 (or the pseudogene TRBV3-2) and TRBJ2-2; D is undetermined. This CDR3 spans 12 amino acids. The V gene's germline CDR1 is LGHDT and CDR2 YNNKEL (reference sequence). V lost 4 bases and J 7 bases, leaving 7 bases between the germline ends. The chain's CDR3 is CASSPAGGELFF. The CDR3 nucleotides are TGTGCCAGCAGCCCCGCCGGCGGGGAGCTGTTTTTT.

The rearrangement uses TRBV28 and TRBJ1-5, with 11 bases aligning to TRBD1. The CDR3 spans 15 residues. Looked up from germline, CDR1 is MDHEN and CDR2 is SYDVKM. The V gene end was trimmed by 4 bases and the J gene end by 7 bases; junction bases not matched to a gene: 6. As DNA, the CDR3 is TGTGCCAGCAGTTCTGGGACAGGGGGTGAGCAGCCCCAGCATTTT. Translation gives CASSSGTGGEQPQHF. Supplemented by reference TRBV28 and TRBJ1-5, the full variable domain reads DVKVTQSSRYLVKRTGEKVFLECVQDMDHENMFWYRQDPGLGLRLIYFSYDVKMKEKGDIPEGYSVSREKKERFSLILESASTNQTSMYLCASSSGTGGEQPQHFGDGTRLSIL.

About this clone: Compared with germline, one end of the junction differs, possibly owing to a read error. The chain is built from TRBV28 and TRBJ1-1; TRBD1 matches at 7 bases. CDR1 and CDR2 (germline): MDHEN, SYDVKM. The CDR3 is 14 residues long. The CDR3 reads CASSLGQVNTEAFF. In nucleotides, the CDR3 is TGTGCCAGCAGTCTAGGACAGGTGAATACTGAAGCTTTCTTT. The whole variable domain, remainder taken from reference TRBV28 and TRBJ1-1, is DVKVTQSSRYLVKRTGEKVFLECVQDMDHENMFWYRQDPGLGLRLIYFSYDVKMKEKGDIPEGYSVSREKKERFSLILESASTNQTSMYLCASSLGQVNTEAFFGQGTRLTVV.

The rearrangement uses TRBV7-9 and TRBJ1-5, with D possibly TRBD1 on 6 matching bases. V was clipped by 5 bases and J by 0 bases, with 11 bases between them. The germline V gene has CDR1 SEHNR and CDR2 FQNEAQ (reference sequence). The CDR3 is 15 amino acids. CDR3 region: CASSLQGDSNQPQHF. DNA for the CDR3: TGTGCCAGCAGCCTACAGGGCGATAGCAATCAGCCCCAGCATTTT.

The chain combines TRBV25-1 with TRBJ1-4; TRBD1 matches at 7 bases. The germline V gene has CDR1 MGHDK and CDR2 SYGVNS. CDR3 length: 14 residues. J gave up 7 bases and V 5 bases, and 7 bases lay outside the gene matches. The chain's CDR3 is CASSREGGFEKLFF. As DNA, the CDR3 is TGTGCCAGCAGTCGGGAAGGGGGCTTTGAAAAACTGTTTTTT.

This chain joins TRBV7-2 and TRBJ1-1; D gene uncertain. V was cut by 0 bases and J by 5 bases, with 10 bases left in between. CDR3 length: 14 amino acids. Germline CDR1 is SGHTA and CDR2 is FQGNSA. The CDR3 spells CASSLARVRTEAFF. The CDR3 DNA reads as TGTGCCAGCAGCTTAGCGCGGGTGAGGACTGAAGCTTTCTTT.

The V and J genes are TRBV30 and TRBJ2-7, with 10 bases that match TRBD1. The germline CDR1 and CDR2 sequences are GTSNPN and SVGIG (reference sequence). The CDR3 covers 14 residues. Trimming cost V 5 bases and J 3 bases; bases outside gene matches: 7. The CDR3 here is CAWASGQGFYEQYF. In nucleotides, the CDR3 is TGTGCCTGGGCATCGGGACAGGGGTTCTACGAGCAGTACTTC.

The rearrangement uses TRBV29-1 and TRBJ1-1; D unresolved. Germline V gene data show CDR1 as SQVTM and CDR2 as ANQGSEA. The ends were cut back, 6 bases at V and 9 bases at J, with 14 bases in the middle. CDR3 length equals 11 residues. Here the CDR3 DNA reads TGCAGCGTGGAGAGGATGGCTCAAGCTTTCTTT. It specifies CSVERMAQAFF.

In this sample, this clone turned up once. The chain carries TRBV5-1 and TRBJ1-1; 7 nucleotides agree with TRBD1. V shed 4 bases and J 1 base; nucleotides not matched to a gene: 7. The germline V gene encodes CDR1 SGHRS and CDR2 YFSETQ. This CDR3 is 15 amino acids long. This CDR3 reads CASSAAGTANTEAFF. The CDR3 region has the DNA TGCGCCAGCAGCGCGGCCGGGACAGCGAACACTGAAGCTTTCTTT.

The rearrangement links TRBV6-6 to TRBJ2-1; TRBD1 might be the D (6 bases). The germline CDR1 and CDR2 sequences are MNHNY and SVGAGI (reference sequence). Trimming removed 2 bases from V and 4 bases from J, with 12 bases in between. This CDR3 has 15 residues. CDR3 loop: CASSYSRDKYNEQFF. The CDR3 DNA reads TGTGCCAGCAGTTACAGCCGGGACAAGTACAATGAGCAGTTCTTC.

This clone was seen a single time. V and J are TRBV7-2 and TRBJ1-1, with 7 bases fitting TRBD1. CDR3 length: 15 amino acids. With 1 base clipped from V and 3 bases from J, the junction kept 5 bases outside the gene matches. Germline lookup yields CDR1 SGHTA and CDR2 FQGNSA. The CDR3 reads CASSLETGWHTEAFF. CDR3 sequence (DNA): TGTGCCAGCAGCTTAGAGACAGGGTGGCACACTGAAGCTTTCTTT.

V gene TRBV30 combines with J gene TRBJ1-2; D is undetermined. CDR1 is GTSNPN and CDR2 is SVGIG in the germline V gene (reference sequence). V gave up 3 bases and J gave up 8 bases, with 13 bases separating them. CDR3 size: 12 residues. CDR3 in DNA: TGTGCCTGGAGCGTAACTCTTCAAGGCTACACCTTC. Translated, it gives CAWSVTLQGYTF.

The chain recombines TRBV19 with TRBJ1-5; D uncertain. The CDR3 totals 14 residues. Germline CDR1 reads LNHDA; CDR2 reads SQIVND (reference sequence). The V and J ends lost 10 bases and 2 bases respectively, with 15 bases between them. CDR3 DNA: TGTGCCACCACGGACCCGGGAGGCAATCAGCCCCAGCATTTT. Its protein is CATTDPGGNQPQHF.

CDR3 sequence: CASSAQVGTGIRKLFF. The CDR3, as DNA: TGTGCCAGCAGTGCTCAGGTGGGCACCGGTATAAGAAAACTGTTTTTT. This chain joins TRBV6-1 and TRBJ1-4; D unresolved. This CDR3 is built from 16 residues. The germline V gene has CDR1 MNHNS and CDR2 SASEGT. Trimming left V 4 bases short and J 10 bases short, with 22 bases between.

For the CDR3, the DNA is TGTGCCAGCAGCCAGGCAGAACCGAACACTGAAGCTTTCTTT. Residues: CASSQAEPNTEAFF. The chain combines TRBV3-1 (or the pseudogene TRBV3-2) with TRBJ1-1; no definite D call. This CDR3 spans 14 amino acids. Trimming left V 3 bases short and J 1 base short, with 9 bases between. Germline V lookup: CDR1 LGHDT, CDR2 YNNKEL (reference sequence).

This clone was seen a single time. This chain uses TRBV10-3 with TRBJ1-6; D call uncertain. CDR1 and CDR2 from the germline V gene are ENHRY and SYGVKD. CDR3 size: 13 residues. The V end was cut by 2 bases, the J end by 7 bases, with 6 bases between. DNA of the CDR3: TGTGCCATCAGTGAGACGACAAATTCACCCCTCCACTTT. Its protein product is CAISETTNSPLHF.

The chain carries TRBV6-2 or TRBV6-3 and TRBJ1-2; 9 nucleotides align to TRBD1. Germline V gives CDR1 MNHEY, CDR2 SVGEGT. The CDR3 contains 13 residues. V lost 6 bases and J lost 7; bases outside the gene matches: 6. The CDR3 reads CASSLQGAVGYTF. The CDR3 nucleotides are TGTGCCAGCAGCCTACAGGGGGCCGTTGGCTACACCTTC.

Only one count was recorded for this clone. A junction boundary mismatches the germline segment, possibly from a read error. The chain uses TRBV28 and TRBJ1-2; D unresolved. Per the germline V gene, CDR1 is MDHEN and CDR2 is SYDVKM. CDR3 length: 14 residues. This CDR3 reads CASDPRNGNSGHTF. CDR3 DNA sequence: TGTGCCAGCGACCCTCGGAACGGGAATAGTGGCCACACCTTC.